One TCR beta chain is described in this entry. The antigen is unknown. This sample stems from a study of CD4+ T cells in melanoma. Trimming shortened V by 4 bases and J by 4 bases, and 2 bases separated the two germline ends. CDR3 length: 10 amino acids. Germline V gives CDR1 SNHLY, CDR2 FYNNEI. Study-wide results and limits: CD8+ T cell, macrophage and B cell function reportedly correlated with neoantigen-specific CD4+ T cells. Reportedly, melanoma neoantigen-specific CD4+ T cells showed varied differentiation states.

Some clones are missing from TCRdb's copy, which holds only in-frame ones; the method was immunoSEQ multiplex PCR. The profile shows 140,000 or so clones, 80% to 95% of them singletons. The rearrangement uses TRBV2 and TRBJ2-7; no clear D. This sequence was found in a human donor with melanoma. CDR3 nucleotides: TGTGCCAGCAGTGTGTACGAGCAGTACTTC. It specifies CASSVYEQYF.